One and the same sample provided the 13 T cell receptor beta chains below, sequenced in a study of T cell clonotyping in hematopoietic cell transplantation. Produced via immunoSEQ multiplex PCR; TCRdb's table is partial and in-frame only. Found here are fewer than 20,000 clones, 60% to 85% of them singletons; the top ten hold around 9.9%. The specimen sequenced was peripheral blood mononuclear cells. Every receptor here comes from a woman aged 60 to 75 in good health. Some clones in this sample may be carry-over from other donors' samples.

The chain links TRBV29-1 to TRBJ2-3, with D unresolved. V lost 3 bases and J lost 4, with 8 bases in between. CDR1 and CDR2 (germline): SQVTM, ANQGSEA. The CDR3 consists of 12 residues. For the CDR3, the DNA is TGCAGCGTTGATCAAGGTGCAGATACGCAGTATTTT. Translation gives CSVDQGADTQYF.

This chain joins TRBV25-1 and TRBJ1-2, with D possibly being TRBD1 (6 bases). Looked up from germline, CDR1 is MGHDK and CDR2 is SYGVNS. Between the trimmed V and J ends, which lost 8 bases and 4 bases, there was a span of 14 bases. The CDR3 is made up of 13 amino acids. CDR3 nucleotide sequence: TGTGCCAGCTCGGGGGGCGCGGGCTATGGCTACACCTTC. As protein: CASSGGAGYGYTF.

The chain couples TRBV6-6 to TRBJ2-7; no definite D call. Trimming took 6 bases from V and 3 from J, leaving 6 bases between them. CDR1 is MNHNY and CDR2 is SVGAGI in the germline V gene (reference sequence). CDR3 size: 11 residues. CDR3 bases: TGTGCCAGCAGCCCCAACTACGAGCAGTACTTC. This encodes CASSPNYEQYF.

The chain combines TRBV30 with TRBJ1-2; 8 nucleotides align to TRBD1. V dropped 2 bases and J dropped 3; count of bases not matched to a gene: 8. Germline lookup yields CDR1 GTSNPN and CDR2 SVGIG (reference sequence). The CDR3 is 15 residues long. CDR3 DNA: TGTGCCTGGAGTCCCCAGGGGGCTACCTACTATGGCTACACCTTC. This codes for CAWSPQGATYYGYTF.

V is TRBV30 and J is TRBJ1-1, with TRBD1 as a possible D gene (5 bases). The CDR3 covers 13 residues. V shed 0 bases and J shed 7 bases, with 12 bases lying between them. CDR1 is GTSNPN and CDR2 is SVGIG in the germline V gene (reference sequence). The CDR3 nucleotides read TGTGCCTGGAGTGTACAAGGGGTCGGTGAAGCTTTCTTT. Amino acids: CAWSVQGVGEAFF.

The chain couples TRBV13 to TRBJ2-5; possibly TRBD1 or TRBD2 for D (5 bases each). The germline V gene encodes CDR1 PRHDT and CDR2 FYEKMQ (reference sequence). CDR3 length equals 17 residues. V was pared by 1 base and J by 0 bases, with 15 bases between. CDR3 sequence reads: CASSLEGRGADQETQYF. For the CDR3, the DNA is TGTGCCAGCAGCTTAGAAGGCAGAGGGGCTGACCAAGAGACCCAGTACTTC.

This chain joins TRBV28 and TRBJ2-7, with TRBD2 matching 7 bases. The CDR3 length is 15 residues. Germline V gene data show CDR1 as MDHEN and CDR2 as SYDVKM. V lost 6 bases, J lost 9 bases, and 17 bases stayed unmatched. This chain's CDR3 is CASSPGGTGPPTQYF. The CDR3 DNA reads as TGTGCCAGCAGCCCGGGGGGAACGGGCCCTCCTACGCAGTACTTC.

A few counts support this clone. The chain employs TRBV30 and TRBJ2-5, with D perhaps being TRBD1 or TRBD2 (6 bases each). Germline values: CDR1 GTSNPN, CDR2 SVGIG (reference sequence). Deletions cut 3 bases from V and 3 bases from J, with 14 bases between. The CDR3 contains 14 residues. The CDR3 spells CAWRGGRGEETQYF. The CDR3 nucleotides read TGTGCCTGGAGGGGGGGCAGGGGTGAAGAGACCCAGTACTTC.

V gene TRBV7-2 combines with J gene TRBJ2-3; TRBD2 matches 10 bases. The CDR3 is made up of 14 amino acids. The V and J ends lost 5 bases and 4 bases, in that order; junction bases with no gene match: 3. Germline V gene data show CDR1 as SGHTA and CDR2 as FQGNSA. The CDR3 here is CASSLTSGSDTQYF. The CDR3 nucleotides are TGTGCCAGCAGCCTGACTAGCGGGTCAGATACGCAGTATTTT. The full variable domain, completed using reference TRBV7-2 and TRBJ2-3, is GAGVSQSPSNKVTEKGKDVELRCDPISGHTALYWYRQSLGQGLEFLIYFQGNSAPDKSGLPSDRFSAERTGGSVSTLTIQRTQQEDSAVYLCASSLTSGSDTQYFGPGTRLTVL.

The chain links TRBV29-1 to TRBJ1-2, with D uncertain. The CDR3 totals 12 residues. Trimming took off 4 bases at V and 4 bases at J, with 10 bases between the two ends. Germline CDR1 reads SQVTM; CDR2 reads ANQGSEA. This CDR3 is CSVGGQFYGYTF. DNA for the CDR3: TGCAGCGTTGGAGGGCAATTCTATGGCTACACCTTC.

This clone was counted a few times. This chain uses TRBV6-6 with TRBJ2-5; 8 bases are shared with TRBD1. V shed 4 bases, J shed 5 bases, and the junction held 9 bases outside the gene matches. Germline assignment: CDR1 MNHNY and CDR2 SVGAGI (reference sequence). The CDR3 has 15 amino acids. For the CDR3, the DNA is TGTGCCAGCAGTTTCCCCCGCGGACAGGGCGAGACCCAGTACTTC. It encodes CASSFPRGQGETQYF.

J is TRBJ1-4 and V is TRBV4-2; possible D gene TRBD1, 5 bases. Germline CDR1 LGHNA, CDR2 YNFKEQ. Between the trimmed V and J ends, which lost 0 bases and 8 bases, there was a span of 10 bases. The CDR3 sequence is 14 residues long. The CDR3 coding sequence is TGTGCCAGCAGCCAAGACAGGGTCGGGGAAAAACTGTTTTTT. As protein: CASSQDRVGEKLFF.

This rearrangement joins TRBV5-8 to TRBJ1-4; D uncertain. Trimming removed 4 bases at V and 8 bases at J, with 12 bases between. Germline V CDR1 and CDR2: SGHTS, YDEGEE. This CDR3 spans 13 amino acids. The CDR3 loop reads CASSPADGEKLFF. DNA of the CDR3: TGTGCCAGCAGCCCGGCCGATGGAGAAAAACTGTTTTTT. Full variable domain (rest looked up from reference TRBV5-8 and TRBJ1-4): EAGVTQSPTHLIKTRGQQATLRCSPISGHTSVYWYQQALGLGLQFLLWYDEGEERNRGNFPPRFSGRQFPNYSSELNVNALELEDSALYLCASSPADGEKLFFGSGTQLSVL.